The 14 T cell receptor beta chains below all came from one sample that was sequenced in a study of blood T cell repertoires in COVID-19. Libraries were prepared by immunoSEQ multiplex PCR; TCRdb keeps only in-frame clonotypes and omits some of them. The top ten hold less than 3.5% of the sample, which has approximately 65,000 clones, approximately 94% seen once. Sequencing was done on a sample of peripheral blood. These receptor sequences come from a man aged 70 or older with active COVID-19.

The chain couples TRBV6-5 to TRBJ1-3; D perhaps matches TRBD1 (6 bases). CDR3 length: 14 amino acids. Per the germline V gene, CDR1 is MNHEY and CDR2 is SVGAGI. V was trimmed by 7 bases and J by 0 bases, leaving 10 bases between them. Here the CDR3 DNA reads TGTGCCAGCACCCCAGGGGCCTCTGGAAACACCATATATTTT. Translation gives CASTPGASGNTIYF.

The V call is TRBV19, the J call TRBJ2-5; D perhaps matches TRBD1 (6 bases). Per the germline V gene, CDR1 is LNHDA and CDR2 is SQIVND (reference sequence). With 6 bases removed from V and 2 bases from J, the gap between germline ends came to 19 bases. This CDR3 is 16 amino acids long. For the CDR3, the DNA is TGTGCCAGTAGGGGAGTAGGGACAAGTCGGCAAGAGACCCAGTACTTC. Encoded protein: CASRGVGTSRQETQYF.

DNA for the CDR3: TGTGCCAGCAGCTTAGACACAGCGGGGGGCCTCACAGATACGCAGTATTTT. It specifies CASSLDTAGGLTDTQYF. V is TRBV7-2 and J is TRBJ2-3; 9 bases match TRBD2. From germline, CDR1 is SGHTA and CDR2 FQGNSA. With 1 base clipped from V and 2 bases from J, the junction kept 7 bases outside the gene matches. The CDR3 covers 17 residues.

The genes are TRBV5-1 and TRBJ2-3, with 13 bases fitting TRBD2. Looked up from germline, CDR1 is SGHRS and CDR2 is YFSETQ. There are 17 residues in the CDR3. Germline trimming cut 0 bases from V and 5 bases from J; bases unmatched to any gene: 6. The CDR3 here is CASSLDTSGGARDTQYF. DNA of the CDR3: TGCGCCAGCAGCTTGGATACTAGCGGGGGGGCCAGAGATACGCAGTATTTT.

The rearrangement uses TRBV21-1 and TRBJ2-2; the table names TRBD1, a call not compared with the DNA. TRBV21-1 corresponds to a pseudogene. CDR3 size: 15 residues. The CDR3 loop is CASSKDRGLAGELFF. The CDR3 nucleotides are TGTGCCAGCAGCAAAGACAGGGGGCTAGCCGGGGAGCTGTTTTTT.

The chain joins TRBV3-1 (or the pseudogene TRBV3-2) to TRBJ2-7; D call uncertain. Trimming took 1 base from V and 1 from J, leaving 8 bases between them. Germline CDR1 is LGHDT and CDR2 is YNNKEL (reference sequence). The CDR3 is 14 amino acids. The chain's CDR3 is CASSQGALSYEQYV. The CDR3 region has the DNA TGTGCCAGCAGCCAAGGTGCTCTATCCTACGAGCAGTACGTC.

This chain uses TRBV11-2 with TRBJ1-4; D not resolved. V gave up 2 bases and J gave up 5 bases, with 6 bases separating them. Germline CDR1 SGHAT, CDR2 FQNNGV. This CDR3 region has 13 residues. CDR3 coding DNA: TGTGCCAGCAGCTTACACGGGAATGAAAAACTGTTTTTT. As protein: CASSLHGNEKLFF.

This clone was counted between two and nine times. The chain links TRBV7-6 to TRBJ2-1, with D possibly TRBD2 on 6 matching bases. Trimming removed 5 bases at V and 0 bases at J, with 14 bases between. The CDR3 consists of 16 residues. CDR1 and CDR2 from the germline V gene are SGHVS and FNYEAQ. The CDR3 region is CASSKNPTSSYNEQFF. In DNA form, the CDR3 reads TGTGCCAGCAGCAAGAACCCGACTAGCTCCTACAATGAGCAGTTCTTC. Drawing the rest from reference TRBV7-6 and TRBJ2-1, the complete variable domain is GAGVSQSPRYKVTKRGQDVALRCDPISGHVSLYWYRQALGQGPEFLTYFNYEAQQDKSGLPNDRFSAERPEGSISTLTIQRTEQRDSAMYRCASSKNPTSSYNEQFFGPGTRLTVL.

V gene TRBV21-1 combines with J gene TRBJ1-2. TRBV21-1 is a pseudogene. The CDR3 consists of 14 residues. The CDR3 DNA is TGTGCCAGCAGCACCAGACGCGGATGGTATGGCTACACCTTC. This encodes CASSTRRGWYGYTF.

This sequence joins TRBV7-9 and TRBJ1-2; TRBD1 is a possible D gene (5 bases). Trimming pared 5 bases from V and 2 bases from J, leaving 12 bases between. In germline, CDR1 is SEHNR, CDR2 FQNEAQ (reference sequence). The CDR3 is made up of 14 amino acids. The CDR3, as DNA: TGTGCCAGCAGCATACCACAGGAGAACTATGGCTACACCTTC. Translating gives CASSIPQENYGYTF. Combining the CDR3 with reference TRBV7-9 and TRBJ1-2 gives the whole variable domain DTGVSQNPRHKITKRGQNVTFRCDPISEHNRLYWYRQTLGQGPEFLTYFQNEAQLEKSRLLSDRFSAERPKGSFSTLEIQRTEQGDSAMYLCASSIPQENYGYTFGSGTRLTVV.

The chain employs TRBV14 and TRBJ1-4, with a possible D match to TRBD1 (6 bases). V was cut by 1 base and J by 3 bases, with 9 bases left in between. Per germline, CDR1 SGHDN and CDR2 FVKESK. CDR3 length equals 15 residues. The CDR3 here is CASSQAQGANEKLFF. CDR3 sequence (DNA): TGTGCCAGCAGCCAAGCACAGGGAGCTAATGAAAAACTGTTTTTT.

The chain combines TRBV7-9 with TRBJ2-7, with D possibly being TRBD1 (5 bases). Germline V gives CDR1 SEHNR, CDR2 FQNEAQ (reference sequence). Trimming removed 5 bases at V and 6 bases at J, with 14 bases between. The CDR3 has 13 residues. This CDR3 is CASSSRQFPEQYF. The CDR3 DNA follows: TGTGCCAGCAGCAGCCGACAGTTCCCCGAGCAGTACTTC.

The chain combines TRBV19 with TRBJ1-5, with D perhaps matching TRBD1 (6 bases). The CDR3 loop spans 10 amino acids. Germline lookup yields CDR1 LNHDA and CDR2 SQIVND (reference sequence). V dropped 7 bases and J dropped 9 bases, with 7 bases sitting between them. CDR3 region: CASNRAPQHF. The CDR3 coding sequence is TGTGCCAGTAACAGGGCGCCCCAGCATTTT.

This chain connects TRBV6-6 to TRBJ2-2, with a possible D match to TRBD1 (6 bases). Trimming took 5 bases from V and 0 from J, leaving 19 bases between them. Germline V gives CDR1 MNHNY, CDR2 SVGAGI (reference sequence). CDR3 size: 18 residues. The CDR3 DNA is TGTGCCAGCAGTCGATTAGGGACCGGGACATCGAACACCGGGGAGCTGTTTTTT. Translated: CASSRLGTGTSNTGELFF.